This record looks at one T cell receptor (beta chain) sequence and its context. This CDR3 has 13 amino acids. Per germline, CDR1 MGHRA and CDR2 YSYEKL. Trimming pared 4 bases from V and 2 bases from J, leaving 8 bases between. The sample is drawn from a study of cytomegalovirus exposure and HLA in healthy donors. PCR primers comprised 60 Vbeta and 13 Jbeta primers. The protocol was immunoSEQ multiplex PCR, while the TCRdb copy is restricted to in-frame clones and leaves out a portion. Of tens of thousands of clones in the sample, roughly four fifths were seen once. The TCR sequence derives from a woman aged 40 to 50 in good health and CMV-seropositive. The chain couples TRBV4-1 to TRBJ2-5; D possibly corresponds to TRBD1 (5 bases). Sequenced input: PBMCs. The CDR3 region has the DNA TGCGCCAGCAGCCCGGACAATCAAGAGACCCAGTACTTC. Translating it yields CASSPDNQETQYF.